The 7 T cell receptor beta chains in this list originate from one sample, sequenced in a study of cytomegalovirus exposure and HLA in healthy donors. This PCR relied on a set of 60 Vbeta primers and 13 Jbeta primers. Data came from immunoSEQ multiplex PCR; TCRdb stores just in-frame clones and leaves some out. The sample has approximately 100,000 clones, 69% seen once. Sequences were obtained from PBMCs. Receptors originate from a woman in her 70s in good health and CMV-seropositive.

The chain joins TRBV29-1 to TRBJ2-6; tentative D call: TRBD2 (5 bases). The CDR3 has 13 amino acids. V dropped 3 bases and J dropped 2 bases, with 5 bases sitting between them. Germline loops: CDR1 SQVTM, CDR2 ANQGSEA. CDR3 sequence reads: CSVDGAGANVLTF. The CDR3 nucleotides are TGCAGCGTTGACGGGGCTGGGGCCAACGTCCTGACTTTC.

The chain carries TRBV7-9 and TRBJ2-5; no clear D gene. Trimming took 3 bases from V and 5 from J, leaving 10 bases between them. This CDR3 spans 13 amino acids. CDR1 is SEHNR and CDR2 is FQNEAQ in the germline V gene (reference sequence). CDR3: CASSFSLRETQYF. The CDR3, as DNA: TGTGCCAGCAGCTTCTCCCTTCGGGAGACCCAGTACTTC.

The chain has TRBV7-9 and TRBJ1-1; D may be TRBD1 (5 bases). CDR1 SEHNR and CDR2 FQNEAQ come from the germline V gene (reference sequence). CDR3 length equals 17 residues. The V gene lost 0 bases and the J gene lost 0 bases, with 14 bases spanning the gap. The CDR3 sequence is CASSLALGGGMNTEAFF. DNA for the CDR3: TGTGCCAGCAGCTTAGCGCTCGGGGGAGGGATGAACACTGAAGCTTTCTTT.

The chain uses TRBV6-1 and TRBJ2-3; 10 bases line up with TRBD2. Losses at the gene ends were 2 bases for V and 4 bases for J; bases not matched to a gene: 3. This CDR3 is built from 15 residues. Germline lookup yields CDR1 MNHNS and CDR2 SASEGT. As DNA, the CDR3 is TGTGCCAGCAGTGAAAGGCTAGCGGGAGCAGATACGCAGTATTTT. Translated: CASSERLAGADTQYF.

V usage is TRBV5-4 and J usage is TRBJ1-2; no firm D call. CDR1 and CDR2 (germline): SGHNT, YYREEE (reference sequence). Trimming took 0 bases from V and 2 from J, leaving 8 bases between them. CDR3 length: 14 amino acids. The CDR3 loop is CASSLAGVNYGYTF. CDR3 coding DNA: TGTGCCAGCAGCTTGGCCGGGGTGAACTATGGCTACACCTTC.

This clone is a singleton in its sample. The chain couples TRBV14 to TRBJ2-3, with a tentative D call TRBD2 (6 bases). The CDR3 has 16 residues. Germline V gene sequence: CDR1 SGHDN, CDR2 FVKESK. Trimming cost V 3 bases and J 0 bases, with 13 bases left between them. In DNA, the CDR3 is TGTGCCAGCAGCCAGTGGGAGGCTTTAAGCACAGATACGCAGTATTTT. This encodes CASSQWEALSTDTQYF.

The genes are TRBV5-6 and TRBJ2-5; TRBD1 might be the D (6 bases). V was shortened by 4 bases and J by 5 bases, with 6 bases between the two germline ends. The CDR3 is 11 amino acids. Germline CDR1 is SGHDT and CDR2 is YYEEEE. CDR3 sequence (DNA): TGTGCCAGCAGCGACAGGGAGACCCAGTACTTC. It specifies CASSDRETQYF.